The subject of this entry is one T cell receptor (beta chain). The source of the sample is a study of Ad26.COV2.S vaccination and SARS-CoV-2 variants. Treatment here: about 20 received Ad26.COV2.S at low or high dose, single or two shots; several received placebo; per-sample allocation not given. Each sample was drawn 63 days after the first injection (of vaccine or placebo). TCRdb's table, derived via immunoSEQ multiplex PCR, lists solely in-frame clones and lacks some. The table has around 380,000 clones, 70% to 90% seen once; the top ten hold 3.5%. Germline assignment: CDR1 DFQATT and CDR2 SNEGSKA (reference sequence). The CDR3 runs to 15 residues. V was clipped by 3 bases and J by 4 bases; unmatched bases: 8.

This chain joins TRBV20-1 and TRBJ2-1; the match to TRBD2 covers 8 bases. The clonotype was recovered from a person between 18 and 60 years old who received the Ad26.COV2.S COVID-19 vaccine or a placebo. Source: peripheral blood, taken in a trial of Ad26.COV2.S vaccine versus placebo. CDR3 sequence (DNA): TGCAGTGCTAGTGTTTCCGGGGGGGAGTACAATGAGCAGTTCTTC. Encoded protein: CSASVSGGEYNEQFF.